These 30 T cell receptor beta chains came from one sample sequenced in a study of shared clonotypes between healthy human individuals. CD45RO negativity and positive selection for CCR7 defined naive CD8 cells, a population that excluded terminally differentiated effector memory CD45RA+ cells. Here immunoSEQ multiplex PCR was the method, and the copy in TCRdb shows in-frame clones only, minus some. The table includes some 2,100,000 clones, about 93% detected once. Sequenced material: naive CD8+ T cells from PBMCs. These TCRs come from a man aged 18-30 years in good health. Some clones in this sample may be carry-over from other donors' samples.

The gene calls are TRBV4-3 and TRBJ2-4; D gene unclear. The length of the CDR3 is 13 residues. Germline values: CDR1 LGHNA, CDR2 YSLEER. V shed 0 bases and J shed 10 bases, with 10 bases lying between them. CDR3 DNA: TGCGCCAGCAGCCAAGAGCGTACAATGATTCAGTACTTC. Translating it yields CASSQERTMIQYF.

The CDR3 region is CAIRGIRVDSSYEQYF. The DNA of the CDR3 is TGTGCCATCAGGGGGATCAGGGTCGATAGCTCCTACGAGCAGTACTTC. The rearrangement joins TRBV10-3 to TRBJ2-7; tentatively, D is TRBD1 (5 bases). V was pared by 6 bases and J by 0 bases, with 18 bases between. In germline, CDR1 is ENHRY, CDR2 SYGVKD. The CDR3 covers 16 residues.

This clone has just one count. This chain joins TRBV7-9 and TRBJ1-2; D is uncertain. This CDR3 is built from 14 residues. The germline V and J ends were trimmed by 1 base and 2 bases, with 8 bases remaining between them. CDR1 and CDR2 (germline): SEHNR, FQNEAQ (reference sequence). CDR3 coding DNA: TGTGCCAGCAGCTTAGGAGGGAACAACTATGGCTACACCTTC. It codes for CASSLGGNNYGYTF.

The genes are TRBV2 and TRBJ1-5, with D perhaps TRBD1 (5 bases). Germline CDR1 is SNHLY and CDR2 is FYNNEI. V lost 4 bases and J 5 bases, leaving 18 bases between the germline ends. There are 16 residues in the CDR3. CDR3 region: CASSGNFGDVHQPQHF. The CDR3 coding sequence is TGTGCCAGCAGTGGGAACTTCGGGGACGTACATCAGCCCCAGCATTTT. The variable domain in full, with the rest retrieved from reference TRBV2 and TRBJ1-5, is EPEVTQTPSHQVTQMGQEVILRCVPISNHLYFYWYRQILGQKVEFLVSFYNNEISEKSEIFDDQFSVERPDGSNFTLKIRSTKLEDSAMYFCASSGNFGDVHQPQHFGDGTRLSIL.

The V gene is TRBV9, the J gene TRBJ2-1; either TRBD1 or TRBD2 may supply D (7 bases each). The CDR3 is 16 residues long. Germline V gene sequence: CDR1 SGDLS, CDR2 YYNGEE. Trimming shortened V by 6 bases and J by 7 bases, and 23 bases separated the two germline ends. CDR3 in amino acids: CASKPPGGGFGNEQFF. DNA for the CDR3: TGTGCCAGCAAACCCCCAGGGGGGGGGTTCGGGAATGAGCAGTTCTTC.

V is TRBV19 and J is TRBJ1-5; maybe TRBD1 (5 bases). This CDR3 is built from 15 residues. The V end lost 0 bases, the J end lost 4 bases, and 10 bases lay between the germline ends. The germline CDR1 and CDR2 sequences are LNHDA and SQIVND (reference sequence). Here the CDR3 DNA reads TGTGCCAGTAGTATAGATGGGTCAGGGAATCAGCCCCAGCATTTT. Protein sequence: CASSIDGSGNQPQHF.

The gene calls are TRBV9 and TRBJ2-3; 9 bases agree with TRBD2. The CDR3 sequence is 17 residues long. Germline V gives CDR1 SGDLS, CDR2 YYNGEE. J gave up 4 bases and V 4 bases, and 13 bases lay outside the gene matches. The CDR3 DNA follows: TGTGCCAGCAGCCTCACACAAGGGCTAGCGGGATCAGATACGCAGTATTTT. Its protein is CASSLTQGLAGSDTQYF. The variable domain in full, with the rest retrieved from reference TRBV9 and TRBJ2-3, is DSGVTQTPKHLITATGQRVTLRCSPRSGDLSVYWYQQSLDQGLQFLIQYYNGEERAKGNILERFSAQQFPDLHSELNLSSLELGDSALYFCASSLTQGLAGSDTQYFGPGTRLTVL.

The chain uses TRBV7-2 and TRBJ2-3, with 11 positions matching TRBD2. CDR1 is SGHTA, CDR2 FQGNSA, per germline. The CDR3 contains 16 residues. Trimming cost V 4 bases and J 2 bases; bases outside gene matches: 5. The CDR3 nucleotides are TGTGCCAGCAGCTCCCTAGCGGGGGGATTCACAGATACGCAGTATTTT. Translated: CASSSLAGGFTDTQYF.

The chain uses TRBV7-6 and TRBJ2-2; D is ambiguous. Trimming removed 7 bases from V and 8 bases from J, with 17 bases in between. Germline V gives CDR1 SGHVS, CDR2 FNYEAQ. This CDR3 region has 14 residues. The CDR3 bases are TGTGCCAGCACCCAGGTAGCCCAGGCGGGGGAGCTGTTTTTT. Its protein is CASTQVAQAGELFF. The whole variable domain, remainder taken from reference TRBV7-6 and TRBJ2-2, is GAGVSQSPRYKVTKRGQDVALRCDPISGHVSLYWYRQALGQGPEFLTYFNYEAQQDKSGLPNDRFSAERPEGSISTLTIQRTEQRDSAMYRCASTQVAQAGELFFGEGSRLTVL.

The chain is built from TRBV19 and TRBJ2-7; 9 nucleotides align to TRBD1. V shed 5 bases, J shed 4 bases, and the junction held 6 bases outside the gene matches. CDR1 is LNHDA and CDR2 is SQIVND in the germline V gene (reference sequence). The CDR3 has 14 residues. The DNA of the CDR3 is TGTGCCAGTAGTGCCACAGGGGGCAGGTACGAGCAGTACTTC. Translating gives CASSATGGRYEQYF.

The CDR3 sequence: CASSLDSKMTEAFF. In DNA form, the CDR3 reads TGTGCCAGCAGCCTGGACAGCAAGATGACTGAAGCTTTCTTT. V and J are TRBV28 and TRBJ1-1; D perhaps matches TRBD1 (6 bases). The CDR3 runs to 14 residues. The V and J ends lost 6 bases and 5 bases respectively, with 16 bases between them. Germline V gene sequence: CDR1 MDHEN, CDR2 SYDVKM.

CDR3 sequence: CASSPVLGANYGYTF. CDR3 sequence (DNA): TGTGCCAGCAGCCCCGTCCTAGGGGCTAACTATGGCTACACCTTC. The genes are TRBV7-9 and TRBJ1-2; D perhaps matches TRBD1 (5 bases). Trimming cost V 5 bases and J 0 bases, with 13 bases left between them. Germline CDR1 is SEHNR and CDR2 is FQNEAQ (reference sequence). This CDR3 has 15 residues.

Comments on this clone: Within the sample, other DNA sequences also encode this same CDR3. The genes are TRBV11-2 and TRBJ2-1; no clear D gene. Germline assignment: CDR1 SGHAT and CDR2 FQNNGV. The V gene lost 1 base and the J gene lost 4 bases, with 8 bases spanning the gap. The length of the CDR3 is 14 residues. The CDR3: CASSLGLDYNEQFF. CDR3 sequence (DNA): TGTGCCAGCAGCTTAGGACTGGATTACAATGAGCAGTTCTTC.

The genes are TRBV9 and TRBJ2-1; possibly TRBD1 for D (6 bases). With 0 bases removed from V and 0 bases from J, the gap between germline ends came to 13 bases. This CDR3 contains 17 residues. CDR1 SGDLS and CDR2 YYNGEE come from the germline V gene. The CDR3 coding sequence is TGTGCCAGCAGCGTAGGTGGGGACATTAGCTCCTACAATGAGCAGTTCTTC. Translation gives CASSVGGDISSYNEQFF.

The V call is TRBV9, the J call TRBJ2-1, with 9 bases identical to TRBD1. The CDR3 loop spans 15 amino acids. CDR1 and CDR2 from the germline V gene are SGDLS and YYNGEE. V gave up 4 bases and J gave up 2 bases; unmatched junction bases: 4. The CDR3 loop reads CASSRGTGTYNEQFF. As DNA, the CDR3 is TGTGCCAGCAGCCGAGGGACAGGGACCTACAATGAGCAGTTCTTC.

The genes are TRBV27 and TRBJ2-5; 9 nucleotides match TRBD1. The V gene's germline CDR1 is MNHEY and CDR2 SMNVEV (reference sequence). The CDR3 extends over 14 amino acids. V gave up 4 bases and J gave up 4 bases; unmatched junction bases: 4. This chain's CDR3 is CASSSWTGVETQYF. As DNA, the CDR3 is TGTGCCAGCAGTTCTTGGACAGGGGTAGAGACCCAGTACTTC.

The chain carries TRBV7-9 and TRBJ1-1; D unclear. V lost 2 bases, J lost 7 bases, and 14 bases lay in between. CDR1 is SEHNR, CDR2 FQNEAQ, per germline (reference sequence). CDR3 length: 14 residues. The CDR3 DNA follows: TGTGCCAGCAGCTTATATTCAGAACCCGATGAAGCTTTCTTT. Its translation: CASSLYSEPDEAFF.

This clone has more than one count but fewer than ten. Within the sample, other DNA sequences also encode this same CDR3. The V and J genes are TRBV5-6 and TRBJ2-3; no firm D call. The CDR3 is made up of 12 amino acids. From germline, CDR1 is SGHDT and CDR2 YYEEEE. V was cut by 1 base and J by 6 bases, with 6 bases left in between. The CDR3 loop reads CASSLLGDTQYF. CDR3 nucleotide sequence: TGTGCCAGCAGCTTGTTGGGGGATACGCAGTATTTT. Full variable domain (rest looked up from reference TRBV5-6 and TRBJ2-3): DAGVTQSPTHLIKTRGQQVTLRCSPKSGHDTVSWYQQALGQGPQFIFQYYEEEERQRGNFPDRFSGHQFPNYSSELNVNALLLGDSALYLCASSLLGDTQYFGPGTRLTVL.

This chain connects TRBV4-1 to TRBJ2-1; D gene unclear. The CDR3 extends over 14 amino acids. The germline CDR1 and CDR2 sequences are MGHRA and YSYEKL. Trimming stripped 8 bases from V and 7 bases from J, with 18 bases between. Here the CDR3 DNA reads TGCGCCAGCGGCAACTTAAGCTTCTGGAATGAGCAGTTCTTC. Translating it yields CASGNLSFWNEQFF.

J is TRBJ2-3 and V is TRBV4-1, with TRBD2 matching 14 bases. CDR1 is MGHRA, CDR2 YSYEKL, per germline. V dropped 1 base and J dropped 3; count of bases not matched to a gene: 9. The CDR3 is 19 amino acids. CDR3 sequence: CASSQGLAGGPVGTDTQYF. DNA of the CDR3: TGCGCCAGCAGCCAAGGACTAGCGGGAGGGCCTGTGGGAACAGATACGCAGTATTTT.

J is TRBJ2-2 and V is TRBV15; tentatively, D is TRBD2 (5 bases). CDR1 and CDR2 (germline): LNHNV, YYDKDF (reference sequence). This CDR3 has 15 amino acids. Trimming took off 0 bases at V and 4 bases at J, with 9 bases between the two ends. The CDR3 coding sequence is TGTGCCACCAGCAGAGACCCGGACTTCACCGGGGAGCTGTTTTTT. Protein: CATSRDPDFTGELFF.

The rearrangement uses TRBV7-9 and TRBJ2-5; perhaps TRBD2 as D (5 bases). The CDR3 has 14 amino acids. From germline, CDR1 is SEHNR and CDR2 FQNEAQ (reference sequence). The V end was cut by 1 base, the J end by 5 bases, with 11 bases between. The CDR3 protein is CASSLVGSRETQYF. The CDR3 DNA reads as TGTGCCAGCAGCTTAGTAGGGAGTCGTGAGACCCAGTACTTC.

The chain is built from TRBV2 and TRBJ2-3; TRBD2 matches at 10 bases. Germline V gene lookup returns CDR1 SNHLY and CDR2 FYNNEI. The trim removed 4 bases at V and 9 bases at J, leaving 13 bases unmatched. There are 16 residues in the CDR3. Here the CDR3 reads CASSGWGTSAGGTQYF. The CDR3, as DNA: TGTGCCAGCAGTGGTTGGGGGACTAGCGCTGGGGGCACGCAGTATTTT.

V usage is TRBV6-5 and J usage is TRBJ2-1, with D possibly being TRBD1 (8 bases). Trimming took 7 bases from V and 4 from J, leaving 17 bases between them. The CDR3 length is 15 residues. CDR1 is MNHEY and CDR2 is SVGAGI in the germline V gene. The CDR3 DNA reads TGTGCCAGCACCGCCAACAGGGGGGGATACAATGAGCAGTTCTTC. Its protein is CASTANRGGYNEQFF.

The gene calls are TRBV7-8 and TRBJ2-1, with D possibly matching TRBD2 (5 bases). This CDR3 spans 15 amino acids. V dropped 2 bases and J dropped 5 bases, with 13 bases sitting between them. Germline V gene lookup returns CDR1 SGHVS and CDR2 FQNEAQ. CDR3 sequence reads: CASSLIRAEDNEQFF. The DNA of the CDR3 is TGTGCCAGCAGCTTAATCCGGGCGGAGGACAATGAGCAGTTCTTC.

This chain connects TRBV11-1 to TRBJ1-1; D gene ambiguous. The germline V and J ends were trimmed by 4 bases and 4 bases, with 16 bases remaining between them. Germline V gene data show CDR1 as SGHAT and CDR2 as FQDESV (reference sequence). This CDR3 has 15 residues. The CDR3 DNA reads as TGTGCCAGCAGCTCGACGACTCTGAAGGGCACTGAAGCTTTCTTT. It codes for CASSSTTLKGTEAFF. The full variable domain, in which reference TRBV11-1 and TRBJ1-1 provide the parts outside the CDR3, is EAEVAQSPRYKITEKSQAVAFWCDPISGHATLYWYRQILGQGPELLVQFQDESVVDDSQLPKDRFSAERLKGVDSTLKIQPAELGDSAMYLCASSSTTLKGTEAFFGQGTRLTVV.

This chain connects TRBV28 to TRBJ2-3, with D unresolved. V shed 8 bases and J shed 2 bases, with 14 bases lying between them. The CDR3 length is 14 residues. Germline assignment: CDR1 MDHEN and CDR2 SYDVKM. CDR3 in DNA: TGTGCCAGCTCAGCCGGGCTCCTCACAGATACGCAGTATTTT. Amino acid sequence: CASSAGLLTDTQYF.

This rearrangement joins TRBV30 to TRBJ1-1; D gene unclear. The CDR3 has 13 amino acids. V was pared by 0 bases and J by 2 bases, with 7 bases between. In germline, CDR1 is GTSNPN, CDR2 SVGIG (reference sequence). The CDR3 loop is CAWSVHGNTEAFF. CDR3 sequence (DNA): TGTGCCTGGAGTGTACACGGAAACACTGAAGCTTTCTTT.

The chain combines TRBV5-1 with TRBJ2-2, with 8 bases lining up with TRBD1. V was pared by 3 bases and J by 2 bases, with 12 bases of the junction left unmatched. Germline values: CDR1 SGHRS, CDR2 YFSETQ. The CDR3 contains 18 residues. The CDR3 is CASSSTFLAGGNTGELFF. CDR3 coding DNA: TGCGCCAGCAGCTCTACCTTCTTGGCAGGGGGCAACACCGGGGAGCTGTTTTTT.

The chain combines TRBV5-6 with TRBJ2-7; the D gene is possibly TRBD1 (6 bases). CDR1 SGHDT and CDR2 YYEEEE come from the germline V gene. V shed 4 bases and J shed 6 bases, with 26 bases lying between them. The CDR3 sequence is 17 residues long. The CDR3 DNA sequence: TGTGCCAGCAGCGCAACTCCCCTCGGGCAGGGGAGTGGCGAGCAGTACTTC. Protein: CASSATPLGQGSGEQYF. Supplemented by reference TRBV5-6 and TRBJ2-7, the full variable domain reads DAGVTQSPTHLIKTRGQQVTLRCSPKSGHDTVSWYQQALGQGPQFIFQYYEEEERQRGNFPDRFSGHQFPNYSSELNVNALLLGDSALYLCASSATPLGQGSGEQYFGPGTRLTVT.